The clone carrying this T cell receptor beta chain was seen once. What it binds is unknown. Assay used: immunoSEQ multiplex PCR; TCRdb lists only in-frame clones, some missing. The repertoire holds approximately 50,000 clones, about three quarters seen once, with around 11% in the top ten. Researchers isolated CD4+ T cells once approximately ten days of culture had elapsed. The sample is drawn from a study of vaccination effects on CD4 cells after COVID-19. V gave up 4 bases and J gave up 2 bases, with 16 bases separating them. The CDR3 spans 16 residues. CDR1 and CDR2 from the germline V gene are LGHNA and YSLEER.

Source: CD4+ T cells from PBMCs cultured without peptide, taken before COVID-19 vaccination. The sequence was obtained from a human donor who had a prior SARS-CoV-2 infection. The rearrangement links TRBV4-3 to TRBJ2-3, with D tentatively TRBD1 (7 bases). The CDR3 region has the DNA TGCGCCAGCAGCCGGAGGTCAGGGGGGTCCACAGATACGCAGTATTTT. This translates into CASSRRSGGSTDTQYF.